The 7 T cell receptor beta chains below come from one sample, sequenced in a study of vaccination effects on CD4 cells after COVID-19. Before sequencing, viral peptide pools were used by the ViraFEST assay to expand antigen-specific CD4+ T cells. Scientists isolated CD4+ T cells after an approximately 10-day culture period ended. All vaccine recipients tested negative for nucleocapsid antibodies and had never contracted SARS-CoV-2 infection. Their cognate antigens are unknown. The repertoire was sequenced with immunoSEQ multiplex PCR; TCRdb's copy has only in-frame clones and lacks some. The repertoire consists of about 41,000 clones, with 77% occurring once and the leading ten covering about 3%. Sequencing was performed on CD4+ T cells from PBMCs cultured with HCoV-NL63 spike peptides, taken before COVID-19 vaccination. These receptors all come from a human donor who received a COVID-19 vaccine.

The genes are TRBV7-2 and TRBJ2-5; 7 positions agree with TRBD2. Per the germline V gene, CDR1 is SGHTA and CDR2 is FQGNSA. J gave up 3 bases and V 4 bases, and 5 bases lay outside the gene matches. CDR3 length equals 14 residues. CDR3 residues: CASSSRRGEETQYF. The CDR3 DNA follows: TGTGCCAGCAGCTCCCGACGGGGGGAAGAGACCCAGTACTTC. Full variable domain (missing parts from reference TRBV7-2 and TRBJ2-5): GAGVSQSPSNKVTEKGKDVELRCDPISGHTALYWYRQSLGQGLEFLIYFQGNSAPDKSGLPSDRFSAERTGGSVSTLTIQRTQQEDSAVYLCASSSRRGEETQYFGPGTRLLVL.

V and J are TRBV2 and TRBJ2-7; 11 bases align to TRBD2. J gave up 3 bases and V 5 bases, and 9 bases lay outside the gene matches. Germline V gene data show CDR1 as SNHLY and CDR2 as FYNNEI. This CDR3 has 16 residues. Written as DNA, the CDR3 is TGTGCCAGCAGTTTACTAGCGGGGGCCTCCAACTACGAGCAGTACGTC. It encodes CASSLLAGASNYEQYV.

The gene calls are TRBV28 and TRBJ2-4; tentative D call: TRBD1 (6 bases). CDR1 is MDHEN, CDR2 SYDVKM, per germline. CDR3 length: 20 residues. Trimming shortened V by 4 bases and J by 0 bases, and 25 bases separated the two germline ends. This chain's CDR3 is CASSSYFRDTETLAKNIQYF. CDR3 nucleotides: TGTGCCAGCAGTTCTTACTTCCGGGACACCGAAACTCTAGCCAAAAACATTCAGTACTTC.

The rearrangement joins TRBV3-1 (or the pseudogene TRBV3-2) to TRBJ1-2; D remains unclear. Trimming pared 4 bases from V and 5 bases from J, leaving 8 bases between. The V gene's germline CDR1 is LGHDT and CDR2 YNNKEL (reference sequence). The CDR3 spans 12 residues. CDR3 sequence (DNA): TGTGCCAGCAGCCGATACTTATATGGCTACACCTTC. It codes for CASSRYLYGYTF.

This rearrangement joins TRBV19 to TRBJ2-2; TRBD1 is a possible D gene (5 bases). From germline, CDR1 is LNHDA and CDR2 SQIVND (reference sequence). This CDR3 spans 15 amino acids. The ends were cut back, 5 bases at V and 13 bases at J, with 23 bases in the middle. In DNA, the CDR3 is TGTGCCAGTAGTCCCCCAAAAGGGGCAGGCAAAAGGCTGTTTTTT. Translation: CASSPPKGAGKRLFF.

DNA of the CDR3: TGTGCCAGCAGCTTGCGGGGTAGTGAGCCAAACGAGCAGTACGTC. It yields the protein CASSLRGSEPNEQYV. V and J are TRBV5-6 and TRBJ2-7; the D gene is possibly TRBD2 (5 bases). The V gene's germline CDR1 is SGHDT and CDR2 YYEEEE. The V and J ends lost 1 base and 5 bases respectively, with 16 bases between them. This CDR3 comprises 15 residues.

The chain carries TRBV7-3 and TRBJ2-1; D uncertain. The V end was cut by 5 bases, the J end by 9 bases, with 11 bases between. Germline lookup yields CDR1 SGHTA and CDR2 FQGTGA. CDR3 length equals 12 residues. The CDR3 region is CASSQLGSEQFF. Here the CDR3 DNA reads TGTGCCAGCAGCCAACTCGGCAGTGAGCAGTTCTTC. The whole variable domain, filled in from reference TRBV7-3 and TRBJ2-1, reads GAGVSQTPSNKVTEKGKYVELRCDPISGHTALYWYRQSLGQGPEFLIYFQGTGAADDSGLPNDRFFAVRPEGSVSTLKIQRTERGDSAVYLCASSQLGSEQFFGPGTRLTVL.